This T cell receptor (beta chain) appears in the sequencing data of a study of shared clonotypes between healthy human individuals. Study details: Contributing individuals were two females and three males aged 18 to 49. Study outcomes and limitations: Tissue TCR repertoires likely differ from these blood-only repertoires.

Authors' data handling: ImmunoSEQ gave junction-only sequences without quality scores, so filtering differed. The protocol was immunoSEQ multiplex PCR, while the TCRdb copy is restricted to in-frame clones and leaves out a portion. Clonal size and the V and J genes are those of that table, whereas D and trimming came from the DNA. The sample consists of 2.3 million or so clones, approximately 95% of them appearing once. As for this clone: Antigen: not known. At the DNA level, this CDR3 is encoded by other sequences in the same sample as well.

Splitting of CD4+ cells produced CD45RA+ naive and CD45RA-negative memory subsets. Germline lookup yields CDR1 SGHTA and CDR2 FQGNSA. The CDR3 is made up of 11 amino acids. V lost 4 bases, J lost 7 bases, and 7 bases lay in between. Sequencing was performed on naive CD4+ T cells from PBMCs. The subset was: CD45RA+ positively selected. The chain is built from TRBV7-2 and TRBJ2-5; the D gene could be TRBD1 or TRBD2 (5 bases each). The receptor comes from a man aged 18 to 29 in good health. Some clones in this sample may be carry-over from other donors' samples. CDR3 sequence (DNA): TGTGCCAGCAGCTCGAGGGGGACCCAGTACTTC. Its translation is CASSSRGTQYF.